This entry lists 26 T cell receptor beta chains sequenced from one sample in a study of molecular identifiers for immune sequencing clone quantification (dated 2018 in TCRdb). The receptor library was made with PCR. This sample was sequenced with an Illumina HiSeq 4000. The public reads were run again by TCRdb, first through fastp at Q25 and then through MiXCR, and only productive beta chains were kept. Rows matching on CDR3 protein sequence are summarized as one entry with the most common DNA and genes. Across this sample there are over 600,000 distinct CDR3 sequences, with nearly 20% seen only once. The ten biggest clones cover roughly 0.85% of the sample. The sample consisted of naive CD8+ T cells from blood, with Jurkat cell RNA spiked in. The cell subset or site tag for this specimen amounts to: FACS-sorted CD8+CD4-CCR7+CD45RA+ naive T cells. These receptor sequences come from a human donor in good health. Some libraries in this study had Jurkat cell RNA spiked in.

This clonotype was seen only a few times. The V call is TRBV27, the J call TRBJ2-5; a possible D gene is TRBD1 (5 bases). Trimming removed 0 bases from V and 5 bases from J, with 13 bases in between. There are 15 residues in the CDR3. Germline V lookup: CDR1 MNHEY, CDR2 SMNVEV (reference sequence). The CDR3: CASSLSGPQGETQYF. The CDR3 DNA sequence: TGTGCCAGCAGTTTATCGGGGCCTCAGGGCGAGACCCAGTACTTC.

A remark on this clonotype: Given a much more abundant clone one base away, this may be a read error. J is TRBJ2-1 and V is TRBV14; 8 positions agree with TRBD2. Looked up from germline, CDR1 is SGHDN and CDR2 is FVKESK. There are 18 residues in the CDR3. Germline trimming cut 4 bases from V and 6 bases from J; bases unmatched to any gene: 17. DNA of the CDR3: TGTGCCAGCAGCCGAGATAGTTATTCGGGACTAGAGGGCAATGAGCAGTTCTTC. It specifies CASSRDSYSGLEGNEQFF.

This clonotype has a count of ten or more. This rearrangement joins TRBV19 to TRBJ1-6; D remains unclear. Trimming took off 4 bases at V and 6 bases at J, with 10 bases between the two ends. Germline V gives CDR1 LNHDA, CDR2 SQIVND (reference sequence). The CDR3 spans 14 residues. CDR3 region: CASSTQARNSPLHF. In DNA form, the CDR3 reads TGTGCCAGTAGTACCCAGGCACGTAATTCACCCCTCCACTTT.

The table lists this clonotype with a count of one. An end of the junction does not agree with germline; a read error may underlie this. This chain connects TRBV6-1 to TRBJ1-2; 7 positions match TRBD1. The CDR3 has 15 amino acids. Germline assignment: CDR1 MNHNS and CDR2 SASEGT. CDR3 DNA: TGTGCCGGCAGTGAAGAGGGCAGGGGGGCGCATGGCTACACCTTC. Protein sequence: CAGSEEGRGAHGYTF.

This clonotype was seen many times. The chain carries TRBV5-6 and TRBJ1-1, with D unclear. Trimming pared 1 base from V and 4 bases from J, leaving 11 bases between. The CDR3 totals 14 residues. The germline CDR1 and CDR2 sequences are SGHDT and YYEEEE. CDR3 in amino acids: CASSLTVWGTEAFF. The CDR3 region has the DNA TGTGCCAGCAGCTTGACAGTTTGGGGCACTGAAGCTTTCTTT.

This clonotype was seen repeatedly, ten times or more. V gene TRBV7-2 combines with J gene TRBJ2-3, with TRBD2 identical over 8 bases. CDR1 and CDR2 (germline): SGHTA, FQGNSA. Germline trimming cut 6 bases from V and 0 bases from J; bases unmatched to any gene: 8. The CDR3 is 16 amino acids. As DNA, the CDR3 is TGTGCCAGCAGAGATACCGGGACTAGGAGCACAGATACGCAGTATTTT. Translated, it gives CASRDTGTRSTDTQYF. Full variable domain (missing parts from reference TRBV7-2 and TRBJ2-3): GAGVSQSPSNKVTEKGKDVELRCDPISGHTALYWYRQSLGQGLEFLIYFQGNSAPDKSGLPSDRFSAERTGGSVSTLTIQRTQQEDSAVYLCASRDTGTRSTDTQYFGPGTRLTVL.

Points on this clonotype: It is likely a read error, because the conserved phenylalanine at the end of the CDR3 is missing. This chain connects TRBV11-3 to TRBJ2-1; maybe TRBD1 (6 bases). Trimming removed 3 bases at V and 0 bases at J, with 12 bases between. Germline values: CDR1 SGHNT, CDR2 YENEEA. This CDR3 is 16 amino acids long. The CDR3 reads CASSFGGESSYNEQFL. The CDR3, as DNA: TGTGCCAGCAGCTTTGGGGGCGAAAGCTCCTACAATGAGCAGTTCCTC.

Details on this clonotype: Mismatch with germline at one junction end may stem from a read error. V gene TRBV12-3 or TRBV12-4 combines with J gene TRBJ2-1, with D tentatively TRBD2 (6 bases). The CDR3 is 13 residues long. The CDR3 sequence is CASSFMDYNGQFF. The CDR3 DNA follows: TGTGCCAGCAGTTTCATGGACTACAATGGGCAGTTCTTC.

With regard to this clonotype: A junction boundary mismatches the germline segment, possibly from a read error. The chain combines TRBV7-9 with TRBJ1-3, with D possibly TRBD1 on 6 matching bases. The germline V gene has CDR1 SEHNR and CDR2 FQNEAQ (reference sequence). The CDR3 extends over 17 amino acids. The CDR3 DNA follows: TGTGCCAGCGGCCCTCTGACAGGAAAGAACGCTGGAAACACCATATGTTTT. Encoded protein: CASGPLTGKNAGNTICF.

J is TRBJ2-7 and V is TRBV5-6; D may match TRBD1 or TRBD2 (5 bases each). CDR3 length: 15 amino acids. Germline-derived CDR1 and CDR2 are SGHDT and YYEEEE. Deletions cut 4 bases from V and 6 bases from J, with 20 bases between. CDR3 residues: CASSPRDGPVLEQYF. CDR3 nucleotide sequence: TGTGCCAGCAGCCCCCGGGACGGCCCGGTCCTCGAGCAGTACTTC.

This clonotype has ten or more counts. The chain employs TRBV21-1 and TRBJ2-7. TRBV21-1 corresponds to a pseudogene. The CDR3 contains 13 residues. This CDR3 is CASSTSEPCEQYF. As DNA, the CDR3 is TGTGCCAGCAGCACTTCGGAGCCTTGCGAGCAGTACTTC.

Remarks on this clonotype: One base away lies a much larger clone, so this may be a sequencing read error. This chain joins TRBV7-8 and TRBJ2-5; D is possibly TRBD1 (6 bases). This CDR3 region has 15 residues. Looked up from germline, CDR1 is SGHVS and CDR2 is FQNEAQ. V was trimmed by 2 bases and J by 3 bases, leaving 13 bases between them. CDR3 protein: CASSLFVRQEETQYF. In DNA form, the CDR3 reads TGTGCCAGCAGCTTATTTGTCAGACAGGAAGAGACCCAGTACTTC.

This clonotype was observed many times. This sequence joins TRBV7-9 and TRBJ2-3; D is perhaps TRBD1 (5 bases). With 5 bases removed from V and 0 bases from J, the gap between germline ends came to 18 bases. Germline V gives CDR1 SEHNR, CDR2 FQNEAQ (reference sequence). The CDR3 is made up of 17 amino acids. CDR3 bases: TGTGCCAGCAGCCTCGGTCAGGGTGTATCTAGCACAGATACGCAGTATTTT. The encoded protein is CASSLGQGVSSTDTQYF.

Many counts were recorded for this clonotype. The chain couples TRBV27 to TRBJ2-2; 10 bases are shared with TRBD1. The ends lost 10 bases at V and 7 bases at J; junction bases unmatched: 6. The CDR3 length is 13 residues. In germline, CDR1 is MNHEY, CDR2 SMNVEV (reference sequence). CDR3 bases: TGTGCCACCGGGACAGGGGTTAACGGGGAGCTGTTTTTT. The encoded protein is CATGTGVNGELFF.

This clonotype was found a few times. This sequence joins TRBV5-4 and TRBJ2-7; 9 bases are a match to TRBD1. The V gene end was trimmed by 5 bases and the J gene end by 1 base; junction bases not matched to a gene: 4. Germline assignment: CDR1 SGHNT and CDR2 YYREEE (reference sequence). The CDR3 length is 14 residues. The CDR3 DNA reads TGTGCCAGCAGGGCCGGGACAGGGTCCTACGAGCAGTACTTC. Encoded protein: CASRAGTGSYEQYF.

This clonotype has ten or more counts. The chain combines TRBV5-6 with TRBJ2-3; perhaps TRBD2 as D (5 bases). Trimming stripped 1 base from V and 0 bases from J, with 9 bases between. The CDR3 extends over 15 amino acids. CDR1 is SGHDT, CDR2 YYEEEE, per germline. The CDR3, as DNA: TGTGCCAGCAGCTTGATTCGGGGTAGCACAGATACGCAGTATTTT. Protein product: CASSLIRGSTDTQYF.

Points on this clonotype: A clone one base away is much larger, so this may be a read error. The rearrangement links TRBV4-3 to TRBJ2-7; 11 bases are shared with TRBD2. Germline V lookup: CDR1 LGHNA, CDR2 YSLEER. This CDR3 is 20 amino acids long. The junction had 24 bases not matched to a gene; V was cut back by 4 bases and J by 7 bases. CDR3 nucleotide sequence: TGCGCCAGCAGCCGAGATCAGTATCTAGCGGGAGGCCCCTGGATAAGAGAGCAGTACTTC. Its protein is CASSRDQYLAGGPWIREQYF.

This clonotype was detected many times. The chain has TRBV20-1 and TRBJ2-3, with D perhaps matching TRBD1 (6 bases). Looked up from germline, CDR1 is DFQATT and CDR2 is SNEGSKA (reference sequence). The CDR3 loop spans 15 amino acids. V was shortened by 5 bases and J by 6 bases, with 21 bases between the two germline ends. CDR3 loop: CSAPQGGLGFDTQYF. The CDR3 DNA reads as TGCAGTGCTCCCCAAGGGGGTCTGGGGTTTGATACGCAGTATTTT.

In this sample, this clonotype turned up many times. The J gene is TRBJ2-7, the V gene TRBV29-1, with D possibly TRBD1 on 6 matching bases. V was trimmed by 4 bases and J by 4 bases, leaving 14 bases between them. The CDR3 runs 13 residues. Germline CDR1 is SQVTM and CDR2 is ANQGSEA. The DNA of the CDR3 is TGCAGCGTTGCAACAGGGATGGGTTACGAGCAGTACTTC. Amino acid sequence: CSVATGMGYEQYF.

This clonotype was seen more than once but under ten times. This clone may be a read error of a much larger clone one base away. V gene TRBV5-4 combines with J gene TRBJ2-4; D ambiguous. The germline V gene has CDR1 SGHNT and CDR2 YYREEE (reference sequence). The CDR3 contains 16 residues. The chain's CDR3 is CASSLFPYGDANTQYF. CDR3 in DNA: TGTGCCAGCAGCTTGTTCCCCTACGGAGATGCTAACACTCAGTACTTC.

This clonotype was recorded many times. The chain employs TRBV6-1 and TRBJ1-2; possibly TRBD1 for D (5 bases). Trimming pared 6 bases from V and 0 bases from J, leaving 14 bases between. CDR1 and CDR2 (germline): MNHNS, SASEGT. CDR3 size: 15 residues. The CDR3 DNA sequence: TGTGCCAGCAGGGAATATCAGGGATCTAACTATGGCTACACCTTC. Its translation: CASREYQGSNYGYTF.

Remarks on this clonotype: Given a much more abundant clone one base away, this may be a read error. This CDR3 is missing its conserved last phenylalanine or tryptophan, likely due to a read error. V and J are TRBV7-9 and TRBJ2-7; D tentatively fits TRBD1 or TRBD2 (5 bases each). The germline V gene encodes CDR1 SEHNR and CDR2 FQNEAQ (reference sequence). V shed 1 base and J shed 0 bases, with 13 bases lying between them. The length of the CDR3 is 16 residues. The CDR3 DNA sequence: TGTGCCAGCAGCTTAGTTAGGGACCGTATCTCCTACGAGCAGTACCTC. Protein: CASSLVRDRISYEQYL.

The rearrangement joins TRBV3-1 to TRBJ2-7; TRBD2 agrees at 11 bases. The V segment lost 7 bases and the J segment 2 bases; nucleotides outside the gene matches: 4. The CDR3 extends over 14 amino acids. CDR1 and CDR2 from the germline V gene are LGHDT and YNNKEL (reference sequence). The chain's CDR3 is CASKFSGRAYEQYF. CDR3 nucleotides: TGTGCCAGCAAGTTTAGCGGGAGGGCCTACGAGCAGTACTTC.

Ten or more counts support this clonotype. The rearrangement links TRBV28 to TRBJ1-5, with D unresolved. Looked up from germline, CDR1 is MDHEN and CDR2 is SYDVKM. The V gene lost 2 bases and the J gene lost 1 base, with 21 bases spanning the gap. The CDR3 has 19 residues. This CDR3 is CASSLTPTGREGSNQPQHF. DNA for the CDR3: TGTGCCAGCAGTTTAACCCCTACTGGAAGGGAAGGGAGCAATCAGCCCCAGCATTTT.

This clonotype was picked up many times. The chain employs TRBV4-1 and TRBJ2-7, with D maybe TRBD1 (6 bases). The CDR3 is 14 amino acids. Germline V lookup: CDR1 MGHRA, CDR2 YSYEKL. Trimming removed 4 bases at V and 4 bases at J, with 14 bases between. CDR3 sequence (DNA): TGCGCCAGCAGCCCAGAGGGACAAGAGTACGAGCAGTACTTC. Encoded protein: CASSPEGQEYEQYF.

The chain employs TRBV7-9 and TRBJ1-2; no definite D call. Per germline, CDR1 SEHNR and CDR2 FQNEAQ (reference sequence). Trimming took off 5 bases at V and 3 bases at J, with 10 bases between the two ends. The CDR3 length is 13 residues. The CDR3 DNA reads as TGTGCCAGCAGCCTACTTGGAGACTATGGCTACACCTTC. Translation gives CASSLLGDYGYTF.